The 17 T cell receptor beta chains presented below share a single source sample, sequenced in a study of shared clonotypes between healthy human individuals. This table comes from immunoSEQ multiplex PCR, and its TCRdb copy is limited to in-frame clones, with some not included. This sample has about 990,000 clones; 70% to 80% occur once, and the top ten carry around 0.6%. The specimen sequenced was memory CD4+ T cells from PBMCs. Specified subset: CD45RA-negative fraction. The source is a man aged 18 to 30 in good health. Some clones in this sample may be carry-over from other donors' samples.

The rearrangement joins TRBV7-9 to TRBJ1-2, with 10 nucleotides matching TRBD1. CDR3 length equals 14 residues. J was trimmed by 7 bases and V by 3 bases; bases with no gene match: 5. Germline values: CDR1 SEHNR, CDR2 FQNEAQ (reference sequence). The CDR3 is CASSLTGGIRGYTF. The CDR3 DNA sequence: TGTGCCAGCAGCTTGACAGGGGGCATTCGTGGCTACACCTTC.

The chain is built from TRBV6-6 and TRBJ2-7, with 8 positions matching TRBD2. This CDR3 contains 15 residues. J lost 7 bases, V lost 6 bases, and 14 bases had no gene match. Germline V gene lookup returns CDR1 MNHNY and CDR2 SVGAGI (reference sequence). Written as DNA, the CDR3 is TGTGCCAGCAGAATAGACGGGACGGGAGGGGAAGAGCAGTACTTC. Translating it yields CASRIDGTGGEEQYF.

This clone is a singleton in its sample. The CDR3 nucleotides are TGTGCCAGCTCACCATGGGTAGAAACCGGCGATGAGCAGTTCTTC. It translates to CASSPWVETGDEQFF. The chain recombines TRBV18 with TRBJ2-1; D is unresolved. Germline values: CDR1 KGHSH, CDR2 LQKENI. V was clipped by 2 bases and J by 8 bases, with 16 bases between them. The CDR3 runs to 15 residues.

The V call is TRBV5-6, the J call TRBJ1-1; D is uncertain. Germline V gene sequence: CDR1 SGHDT, CDR2 YYEEEE. The CDR3 extends over 14 amino acids. Trimming stripped 1 base from V and 4 bases from J, with 11 bases between. CDR3 protein: CASSLFGPGTEAFF. DNA for the CDR3: TGTGCCAGCAGCTTGTTTGGCCCGGGCACTGAAGCTTTCTTT.

Note on this clone: This may arise from a read error, as a much more abundant clone is one base away. Other DNA sequences within the sample encode an identical CDR3. V usage is TRBV15 and J usage is TRBJ1-6; D gene ambiguous. The CDR3 is made up of 15 amino acids. Between the trimmed V and J ends, which lost 3 bases and 8 bases, there was a span of 14 bases. Germline CDR1 reads LNHNV; CDR2 reads YYDKDF (reference sequence). CDR3 sequence: CATSSPGYSHSPLHF. DNA for the CDR3: TGTGCCACCAGCAGCCCGGGGTATTCCCATTCACCCCTCCACTTT.

The chain has TRBV11-2 and TRBJ2-2; D uncertain. This CDR3 has 19 amino acids. Between the trimmed V and J ends, which lost 7 bases and 0 bases, there was a span of 24 bases. CDR1 and CDR2 from the germline V gene are SGHAT and FQNNGV. CDR3 residues: CASNFVGLPTLSNTGELFF. DNA of the CDR3: TGTGCCAGCAATTTCGTCGGCCTACCGACTCTATCGAACACCGGGGAGCTGTTTTTT.

About this clone: An end of the junction differs from the germline gene, which may be a read error. This sequence joins TRBV10-3 and TRBJ1-2; TRBD1 matches at 7 bases. The V gene's germline CDR1 is ENHRY and CDR2 SYGVKD. This CDR3 has 13 residues. CDR3 residues: CASSGTANYGYTF. DNA of the CDR3: TGTGCCAGCAGTGGGACAGCTAACTATGGCTACACCTTC.

This clone was counted ten times or more. CDR3 amino acids: CASSPSLTDYEQYF. The CDR3 DNA reads as TGTGCCAGCTCACCAAGTCTGACAGACTACGAGCAGTACTTC. V and J are TRBV18 and TRBJ2-7; TRBD1 might be the D (5 bases). CDR1 KGHSH and CDR2 LQKENI come from the germline V gene. The V end was cut by 2 bases, the J end by 3 bases, with 11 bases between. The CDR3 contains 14 residues. Using reference TRBV18 and TRBJ2-7 for the parts outside the CDR3, the full variable domain is NAGVMQNPRHLVRRRGQEARLRCSPMKGHSHVYWYRQLPEEGLKFMVYLQKENIIDESGMPKERFSAEFPKEGPSILRIQQVVRGDSAAYFCASSPSLTDYEQYFGPGTRLTVT.

The gene calls are TRBV7-6 and TRBJ1-3; no definite D call. With 1 base removed from V and 4 bases from J, the gap between germline ends came to 11 bases. The CDR3 is 15 residues long. Germline V gene sequence: CDR1 SGHVS, CDR2 FNYEAQ. This CDR3 is CASSLVSLRGNTIYF. The CDR3 DNA reads TGTGCCAGCAGCTTAGTGAGTCTCCGGGGAAACACCATATATTTT.

The V and J genes are TRBV5-1 and TRBJ2-1; D perhaps matches TRBD2 (6 bases). Germline CDR1 and CDR2: SGHRS and YFSETQ. With 4 bases removed from V and 0 bases from J, the gap between germline ends came to 14 bases. This CDR3 is 16 amino acids long. CDR3 in DNA: TGCGCCAGCAGCGTAATCACTAGCTCCTCCTACAATGAGCAGTTCTTC. It yields the protein CASSVITSSSYNEQFF.

This chain connects TRBV4-1 to TRBJ2-7; the match to TRBD2 covers 11 bases. The CDR3 length is 16 residues. Germline CDR1 reads MGHRA; CDR2 reads YSYEKL. V trimming: 2 bases; J trimming: 3 bases; junction bases outside the gene matches: 6. CDR3 in amino acids: CASSQLFLAGGYEQYF. CDR3 DNA: TGCGCCAGCAGCCAACTATTTCTAGCGGGGGGCTACGAGCAGTACTTC.

This rearrangement joins TRBV9 to TRBJ1-2; possible D gene TRBD1, 6 bases. V was cut by 0 bases and J by 7 bases, with 19 bases left in between. The CDR3 has 16 amino acids. The germline CDR1 and CDR2 sequences are SGDLS and YYNGEE. The CDR3 sequence: CASSVAEGGPQGGYTF. The CDR3 DNA sequence: TGTGCCAGCAGCGTAGCTGAGGGGGGCCCTCAGGGTGGCTACACCTTC.

The chain combines TRBV27 with TRBJ2-3, with 11 bases matching TRBD1. The CDR3 loop spans 19 amino acids. Germline V gene lookup returns CDR1 MNHEY and CDR2 SMNVEV (reference sequence). Losses at the gene ends were 1 base for V and 0 bases for J; bases not matched to a gene: 9. In DNA, the CDR3 is TGTGCCAGCAGTTTATACCCCTTTGGACAGGGGGCAAGCACAGATACGCAGTATTTT. Translated: CASSLYPFGQGASTDTQYF.

Remarks on this clone: The same CDR3 arises from other DNA sequences in this sample as well. The chain has TRBV30 and TRBJ1-3; D ambiguous. The germline V and J ends were trimmed by 1 base and 0 bases, with 4 bases remaining between them. Per germline, CDR1 GTSNPN and CDR2 SVGIG (reference sequence). The CDR3 contains 13 residues. DNA of the CDR3: TGTGCCTGGAGTGGGGACTCTGGAAACACCATATATTTT. The encoded protein is CAWSGDSGNTIYF.

This clone has a handful of counts. The chain carries TRBV5-1 and TRBJ2-4, with D hard to call. Trimming removed 0 bases at V and 9 bases at J, with 13 bases between. This CDR3 spans 14 amino acids. Germline V gene data show CDR1 as SGHRS and CDR2 as YFSETQ. In DNA form, the CDR3 reads TGCGCCAGCAGCTTGGAGGCTAGTACGGGCATTCAGTACTTC. It yields the protein CASSLEASTGIQYF. Looking up the rest from reference TRBV5-1 and TRBJ2-4 gives the full variable domain: KAGVTQTPRYLIKTRGQQVTLSCSPISGHRSVSWYQQTPGQGLQFLFEYFSETQRNKGNFPGRFSGRQFSNSRSEMNVSTLELGDSALYLCASSLEASTGIQYFGAGTRLSVL.

The V call is TRBV10-3, the J call TRBJ1-2, with TRBD1 matching 7 bases. The CDR3 consists of 14 residues. The V segment lost 5 bases and the J segment 8 bases; nucleotides outside the gene matches: 11. Germline CDR1 ENHRY, CDR2 SYGVKD. CDR3 sequence reads: CAISRYGTEEGYTF. For the CDR3, the DNA is TGTGCCATCAGTAGATACGGGACAGAGGAGGGCTACACCTTC.

The CDR3 sequence is CASPWVGSSNTGELFF. CDR3 DNA: TGTGCCAGCCCATGGGTGGGCTCTTCGAACACCGGGGAGCTGTTTTTT. The chain couples TRBV7-9 to TRBJ2-2; D is unclear. Trimming shortened V by 8 bases and J by 0 bases, and 16 bases separated the two germline ends. The germline V gene has CDR1 SEHNR and CDR2 FQNEAQ (reference sequence). The CDR3 covers 16 residues.